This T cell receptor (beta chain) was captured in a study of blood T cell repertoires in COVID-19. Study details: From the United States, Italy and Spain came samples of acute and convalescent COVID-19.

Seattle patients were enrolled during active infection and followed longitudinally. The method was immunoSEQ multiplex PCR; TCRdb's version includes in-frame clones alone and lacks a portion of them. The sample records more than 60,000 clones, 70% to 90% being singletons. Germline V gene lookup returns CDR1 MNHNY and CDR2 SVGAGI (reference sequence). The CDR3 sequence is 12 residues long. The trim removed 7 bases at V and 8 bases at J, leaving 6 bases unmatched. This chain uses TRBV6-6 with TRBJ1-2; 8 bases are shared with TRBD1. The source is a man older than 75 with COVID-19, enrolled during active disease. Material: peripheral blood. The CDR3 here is CASTPTGVGYTF. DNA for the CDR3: TGTGCCAGCACCCCGACAGGGGTGGGCTACACCTTC.